This TCR beta chain was recovered during a study of cytomegalovirus exposure and HLA in healthy donors. A note on this clone: Its target is not known.

This CDR3 spans 14 amino acids. Trimming left V 4 bases short and J 9 bases short, with 18 bases between. The V gene's germline CDR1 is MNHEY and CDR2 SMNVEV (reference sequence). PCR involved 60 Vbeta and 13 Jbeta primers. The table came from immunoSEQ multiplex PCR; TCRdb's copy has only in-frame clones and leaves some out. The data contain 40,000 to 55,000 clones, more than 65% of them singletons. Study-wide results and caveats: Presence/absence analyses rested on an assumption that sequencing depth was roughly uniform across donors. Across donors, most TCRs were seen rarely, yet some public ones were widespread. HLA allele associations emerged for around 15,000 TCR beta sequences in a later analysis, at 0.05 false discovery rate. Being indistinguishable, some V segments were excluded, TRBV6-2 and TRBV6-3 among them.

Sequenced input: PBMCs. The receptor comes from a woman between 50 and 59 years old in good health and CMV-seronegative. The V gene is TRBV27, the J gene TRBJ1-1; no definite D call. The chain's CDR3 is CASSYLLGGEKAFF. For the CDR3, the DNA is TGTGCCAGCAGTTACCTCTTGGGCGGGGAAAAAGCTTTCTTT.